A selection of T cell receptor beta chains follows, all from one sample in a study of shared clonotypes between healthy human individuals. Measured with immunoSEQ multiplex PCR; TCRdb has only the in-frame clones, and not every one. The table has 180,000 or so clones, 90% to 95% seen once. Material: naive CD4+ T cells sorted from blood. The receptors were gathered from a woman aged 25 to 45 in good health. CDR3s include the opening cysteine and the closing phenylalanine or tryptophan. D genes are given only for firm matches. Clone size is given for some rows only: seen once, a few or many times, or a class if the clone is expanded.

J gene: TRBJ2-6
V gene: TRBV19
D gene: NA
clone size: NA
CDR3 protein: CASSIRTGSSGANVLTF
CDR3 DNA: TGTGCCAGTAGTATCAGGACGGGATCCTCTGGGGCCAACGTCCTGACTTTC

J gene: TRBJ2-6
V gene: TRBV18
D gene: TRBD1
clone size: NA
CDR3 protein: CASSPVGQDYSGANVLTF
CDR3 DNA: TGTGCCAGCTCACCAGTGGGACAGGACTACTCTGGGGCCAACGTCCTGACTTTC

J gene: TRBJ1-2
V gene: TRBV4-1
D gene: NA
clone size: NA
CDR3 protein: CASSQGTPASYGYTF
CDR3 DNA: TGCGCCAGCAGCCAAGGGACTCCAGCGAGCTATGGCTACACCTTC

J gene: TRBJ2-6
V gene: TRBV5-1
D gene: NA
clone size: NA
CDR3 protein: CASSLSLGLDVLTF
CDR3 DNA: TGCGCCAGCAGCTTGTCTCTGGGATTGGACGTCCTGACTTTC

J gene: TRBJ2-2
V gene: TRBV28
D gene: NA
clone size: NA
CDR3 protein: CASSFFPGELFF
CDR3 DNA: TGTGCCAGCAGTTTTTTCCCCGGGGAGCTGTTTTTT

J gene: TRBJ1-1
V gene: TRBV5-5
D gene: NA
clone size: NA
CDR3 protein: CASSMDTAEAFF
CDR3 DNA: TGTGCCAGCAGTATGGACACAGCTGAAGCTTTCTTT

J gene: TRBJ2-7
V gene: TRBV27
D gene: TRBD1
clone size: NA
CDR3 protein: CASSLSWDSYYEQYF
CDR3 DNA: TGTGCCAGCAGTTTATCCTGGGACAGCTACTACGAGCAGTACTTC

J gene: TRBJ1-1
V gene: TRBV21-1
D gene: NA
clone size: NA
CDR3 protein: CASLGGQGLDTEAFF
CDR3 DNA: TGTGCCAGCCTTGGGGGACAGGGGCTCGACACTGAAGCTTTCTTT

J gene: TRBJ2-2
V gene: TRBV18
D gene: TRBD2
clone size: NA
CDR3 protein: CASSLLLAETRELFF
CDR3 DNA: TGTGCCAGCTCACTTTTACTAGCGGAGACCAGGGAGCTGTTTTTT

J gene: TRBJ1-5
V gene: TRBV10-3
D gene: TRBD1
clone size: NA
CDR3 protein: CAISTGQGDNQPQHF
CDR3 DNA: TGTGCCATCAGTACTGGACAGGGGGACAATCAGCCCCAGCATTTT

J gene: TRBJ2-2
V gene: TRBV5-4
D gene: NA
clone size: NA
CDR3 protein: CASSLAGTGELFF
CDR3 DNA: TGTGCCAGCAGCTTGGCAGGGACCGGGGAGCTGTTTTTT

J gene: TRBJ2-7
V gene: TRBV5-8
D gene: NA
clone size: NA
CDR3 protein: CASSSGTLPISYEQYF
CDR3 DNA: TGTGCCAGCAGCTCCGGGACTCTCCCGATTTCCTACGAGCAGTACTTC

J gene: TRBJ1-2
V gene: TRBV28
D gene: NA
clone size: NA
CDR3 protein: CASITAGAADPHYGYTF
CDR3 DNA: TGTGCCAGCATCACGGCAGGGGCAGCCGATCCCCACTATGGCTACACCTTC

J gene: TRBJ2-7
V gene: TRBV19
D gene: TRBD1
clone size: NA
CDR3 protein: CASSSSDRGIYEQYF
CDR3 DNA: TGTGCCAGTAGTTCGAGTGACAGGGGAATTTACGAGCAGTACTTC

J gene: TRBJ2-2
V gene: TRBV11-2
D gene: NA
clone size: NA
CDR3 protein: CASSLEQLNTGELFF
CDR3 DNA: TGTGCCAGCAGCTTAGAACAGCTTAACACCGGGGAGCTGTTTTTT

J gene: TRBJ2-3
V gene: TRBV7-2
D gene: TRBD2
clone size: NA
CDR3 protein: CASSPTMTSEYTDTQYF
CDR3 DNA: TGTGCCAGCAGCCCTACCATGACTAGCGAATACACAGATACGCAGTATTTT

J gene: TRBJ1-1
V gene: TRBV28
D gene: NA
clone size: NA
CDR3 protein: CASSLGTMSEAFF
CDR3 DNA: TGTGCCAGCAGTTTAGGGACAATGTCTGAAGCTTTCTTT

J gene: TRBJ2-7
V gene: TRBV5-5
D gene: TRBD2
clone size: NA
CDR3 protein: CASSLGAGVTYEQYF
CDR3 DNA: TGTGCCAGCAGCTTGGGAGCGGGAGTCACCTACGAGCAGTACTTC

J gene: TRBJ2-7
V gene: TRBV5-1
D gene: TRBD2
clone size: NA
CDR3 protein: CASSLGASGLSYEQYF
CDR3 DNA: TGCGCCAGCAGCTTGGGAGCTAGCGGGCTATCCTACGAGCAGTACTTC

J gene: TRBJ2-7
V gene: TRBV11-3
D gene: NA
clone size: NA
CDR3 protein: CASAPHEQYF
CDR3 DNA: TGTGCCAGCGCGCCCCACGAGCAGTACTTC

J gene: TRBJ2-1
V gene: TRBV20-1
D gene: NA
clone size: NA
CDR3 protein: CSAPFGNEQFF
CDR3 DNA: TGCAGTGCCCCATTCGGGAATGAGCAGTTCTTC

J gene: TRBJ2-7
V gene: TRBV18
D gene: TRBD1
clone size: NA
CDR3 protein: CASHTDTLGDSSSYEQYF
CDR3 DNA: TGTGCCAGCCATACCGATACACTTGGGGACAGTAGCTCCTACGAGCAGTACTTC

J gene: TRBJ2-7
V gene: TRBV19
D gene: NA
clone size: NA
CDR3 protein: CASSIETGSYEQYF
CDR3 DNA: TGTGCCAGTAGTATAGAAACAGGATCCTACGAGCAGTACTTC

J gene: TRBJ2-5
V gene: TRBV20-1
D gene: NA
clone size: NA
CDR3 protein: CSAVHQETQYF
CDR3 DNA: TGCAGTGCTGTCCACCAAGAGACCCAGTACTTC

J gene: TRBJ2-3
V gene: TRBV28
D gene: NA
clone size: NA
CDR3 protein: CASRDSTDTQYF
CDR3 DNA: TGTGCCAGCAGGGACAGCACAGATACGCAGTATTTT

J gene: TRBJ2-4
V gene: TRBV19
D gene: NA
clone size: NA
CDR3 protein: CASSAASLAKNIQYF
CDR3 DNA: TGTGCCAGTAGTGCCGCGTCTCTAGCCAAAAACATTCAGTACTTC

J gene: TRBJ1-2
V gene: TRBV6-5
D gene: TRBD1
clone size: NA
CDR3 protein: CASSTDRVYGYTF
CDR3 DNA: TGTGCCAGCAGTACCGACAGGGTCTATGGCTACACCTTC

J gene: TRBJ1-1
V gene: TRBV28
D gene: NA
clone size: NA
CDR3 protein: CASSPNLGGMNTEAFF
CDR3 DNA: TGTGCCAGCAGTCCCAACCTCGGTGGAATGAACACTGAAGCTTTCTTT

J gene: TRBJ2-7
V gene: TRBV5-1
D gene: NA
clone size: NA
CDR3 protein: CASSLGFRTYEQYF
CDR3 DNA: TGCGCCAGCAGCTTGGGCTTTAGAACCTACGAGCAGTACTTC

J gene: TRBJ2-7
V gene: TRBV2
D gene: TRBD2
clone size: NA
CDR3 protein: CASSGRTSGSLEQYF
CDR3 DNA: TGTGCCAGCAGTGGTAGGACTAGCGGGAGTCTCGAGCAGTACTTC

J gene: TRBJ2-7
V gene: TRBV10-2
D gene: TRBD1
clone size: NA
CDR3 protein: CASSESFRGSTYEQYF
CDR3 DNA: TGCGCCAGCAGTGAGTCGTTCAGGGGGTCGACCTACGAGCAGTACTTC

J gene: TRBJ2-5
V gene: TRBV18
D gene: NA
clone size: NA
CDR3 protein: CASSSEKAGLRQETQYF
CDR3 DNA: TGTGCCAGCTCCTCTGAAAAGGCAGGGCTAAGACAAGAGACCCAGTACTTC

J gene: TRBJ2-4
V gene: TRBV21-1
D gene: NA
clone size: NA
CDR3 protein: CASLPGRRRFWKNIQYF
CDR3 DNA: TGTGCCAGCCTCCCCGGCCGGAGGAGGTTTTGGAAAAACATTCAGTACTTC

J gene: TRBJ2-7
V gene: TRBV20-1
D gene: NA
clone size: few
CDR3 protein: CSARAGAEQYF
CDR3 DNA: TGCAGTGCTAGAGCCGGAGCCGAGCAGTACTTC

J gene: TRBJ2-1
V gene: TRBV27
D gene: NA
clone size: NA
CDR3 protein: CASSSLALADRVSYNEQFF
CDR3 DNA: TGTGCCAGCAGTTCACTAGCACTTGCCGACAGGGTCTCCTACAATGAGCAGTTCTTC

J gene: TRBJ2-7
V gene: TRBV28
D gene: NA
clone size: NA
CDR3 protein: CASTLPGGHEQYF
CDR3 DNA: TGTGCCAGCACCCTACCGGGGGGCCACGAGCAGTACTTC

J gene: TRBJ2-2
V gene: TRBV11-2
D gene: NA
clone size: NA
CDR3 protein: CASSPSNTGELFF
CDR3 DNA: TGTGCCAGCAGCCCGTCGAACACCGGGGAGCTGTTTTTT

J gene: TRBJ2-7
V gene: TRBV7-2
D gene: NA
clone size: once
CDR3 protein: CASSRGRGAREQYF
CDR3 DNA: TGTGCCAGCAGCCGAGGGCGAGGGGCTCGCGAGCAGTACTTC

J gene: TRBJ1-3
V gene: TRBV7-9
D gene: NA
clone size: NA
CDR3 protein: CASSPAIKGNTIYF
CDR3 DNA: TGTGCCAGCAGCCCGGCAATTAAGGGAAACACCATATATTTT

J gene: TRBJ1-3
V gene: TRBV6-5
D gene: TRBD1
clone size: NA
CDR3 protein: CASKPTGDSGNTIYF
CDR3 DNA: TGTGCCAGCAAACCCACAGGGGACTCTGGAAACACCATATATTTT

J gene: TRBJ1-5
V gene: TRBV6-1
D gene: NA
clone size: NA
CDR3 protein: CASRGQIYSNQPQHF
CDR3 DNA: TGTGCCAGCAGAGGACAGATTTATAGCAATCAGCCCCAGCATTTT

J gene: TRBJ1-1
V gene: TRBV28
D gene: TRBD1
clone size: once
CDR3 protein: CASRRGGGNRAFF
CDR3 DNA: TGTGCCAGCAGGAGGGGAGGGGGCAATCGCGCTTTCTTT

J gene: TRBJ1-3
V gene: TRBV4-1
D gene: NA
clone size: NA
CDR3 protein: CASSQEGRGSGNTIYF
CDR3 DNA: TGCGCCAGCAGCCAAGAGGGGAGGGGTTCTGGAAACACCATATATTTT

J gene: TRBJ1-5
V gene: TRBV10-3
D gene: TRBD1
clone size: NA
CDR3 protein: CAIGTGDQPQHF
CDR3 DNA: TGTGCCATCGGGACAGGGGATCAGCCCCAGCATTTT

J gene: TRBJ1-3
V gene: TRBV11-3
D gene: NA
clone size: NA
CDR3 protein: CASSLEEGKGNTIYF
CDR3 DNA: TGTGCCAGCAGCTTAGAGGAGGGTAAAGGAAACACCATATATTTT

J gene: TRBJ2-7
V gene: TRBV18
D gene: NA
clone size: NA
CDR3 protein: CASSPIPPQAEQYF
CDR3 DNA: TGTGCCAGCTCACCAATCCCCCCCCAGGCCGAGCAGTACTTC

J gene: TRBJ1-5
V gene: TRBV6-4
D gene: TRBD1
clone size: NA
CDR3 protein: CASSRQGGQPQHF
CDR3 DNA: TGTGCCAGCAGCAGACAGGGCGGTCAGCCCCAGCATTTT